Shown below are 26 T cell receptor beta chains from a single sample sequenced in a study of blood T cells in healthy people across ages. Sample-barcoded 5' priming and a J-beta primer mix drove a second PCR of roughly 6 to 12 cycles. From the 5' RACE reads, TCRdb called clonotypes with MiXCR, one entry per CDR3 protein. In the table there are 750,000 to 950,000 distinct CDR3 sequences, about 26% of which are singletons. The same specimen was also included in a second study, on T cells of mothers and their children.

The sequenced sample consisted of blood. These receptors came from a boy aged 5-17 years in good health.

This clonotype was counted a few times. J is TRBJ2-7 and V is TRBV6-1, with D unresolved. Germline V CDR1 and CDR2: MNHNS, SASEGT. Trimming pared 9 bases from V and 3 bases from J, leaving 3 bases between. The length of the CDR3 is 9 residues. CDR3 sequence (DNA): TGTGCCAGTCACTACGAGCAGTACTTC. This translates into CASHYEQYF.

This clonotype was seen more than once but under ten times. The chain is built from TRBV7-9 and TRBJ1-1; D is perhaps TRBD1 (5 bases). The germline gives CDR1 SEHNR, CDR2 FQNEAQ (reference sequence). The CDR3 consists of 16 residues. Trimming took off 7 bases at V and 1 base at J, with 19 bases between the two ends. Written as DNA, the CDR3 is TGTGCCAGCACCGCCGGTGGACAAAGGGGGAACACTGAAGCTTTCTTT. Translation gives CASTAGGQRGNTEAFF.

The chain combines TRBV5-6 with TRBJ1-3, with TRBD1 as a possible D gene (6 bases). The CDR3 covers 14 residues. The germline V gene has CDR1 SGHDT and CDR2 YYEEEE. V lost 5 bases to trimming and J lost 1 base, with 10 bases between them. In DNA form, the CDR3 reads TGTGCCAGCAGTTATACAGGGTCTGGAAACACCATATATTTT. Translation gives CASSYTGSGNTIYF.

This clonotype was observed a handful of times. The chain recombines TRBV29-1 with TRBJ1-2; 7 bases map to TRBD1. Germline V gives CDR1 SQVTM, CDR2 ANQGSEA. Trimming removed 4 bases from V and 1 base from J; junction bases left unmatched: 18. The CDR3 is 18 amino acids. The CDR3 region is CSVAGTGTVSRVNYGYTF. The CDR3 DNA is TGCAGCGTTGCAGGGACTGGGACAGTCTCCAGGGTTAACTATGGCTACACCTTC.

This clonotype turned up a few times. The chain is built from TRBV19 and TRBJ2-7; 10 positions agree with TRBD2. Near its end, the DNA agrees better with TRBJ2-1, so the J call may be wrong. The germline gives CDR1 LNHDA, CDR2 SQIVND (reference sequence). There are 16 residues in the CDR3. The CDR3 loop is CASSIAASGGPGEQFF. CDR3 nucleotide sequence: TGTGCCAGTAGTATAGCGGCTAGCGGGGGACCAGGTGAGCAGTTCTTC.

The chain has TRBV25-1 and TRBJ1-2; D remains ambiguous. Germline CDR1 reads MGHDK; CDR2 reads SYGVNS. This CDR3 is 13 amino acids long. Trimming pared 5 bases from V and 7 bases from J, leaving 14 bases between. The CDR3 protein is CASSREALLGYTF. The CDR3 DNA reads TGTGCCAGCAGTAGGGAGGCCCTCCTTGGCTACACCTTC.

The rearrangement joins TRBV10-3 to TRBJ1-4; 7 positions agree with TRBD1. The CDR3 runs 15 residues. V shed 0 bases and J 5 bases; nucleotides not matched to a gene: 3. CDR1 and CDR2 from the germline V gene are ENHRY and SYGVKD. In nucleotides, the CDR3 is TGTGCCATCAGTGAGTCCGGGACAGAAAATGAAAAACTGTTTTTT. Its protein is CAISESGTENEKLFF.

This clonotype was seen a few times. The CDR3 here is CASSWDYTDTQYF. The CDR3 DNA reads as TGCGCCAGCAGCTGGGACTACACAGATACGCAGTATTTT. The V and J genes are TRBV5-1 and TRBJ2-3; 7 bases align to TRBD2. CDR1 SGHRS and CDR2 YFSETQ come from the germline V gene. V gave up 3 bases and J gave up 2 bases; unmatched junction bases: 0. This CDR3 has 13 residues. The complete variable domain, with remaining parts taken from reference TRBV5-1 and TRBJ2-3, reads KAGVTQTPRYLIKTRGQQVTLSCSPISGHRSVSWYQQTPGQGLQFLFEYFSETQRNKGNFPGRFSGRQFSNSRSEMNVSTLELGDSALYLCASSWDYTDTQYFGPGTRLTVL.

The genes are TRBV18 and TRBJ1-3; no firm D call. Germline V lookup: CDR1 KGHSH, CDR2 LQKENI. The V and J ends lost 2 bases and 6 bases respectively, with 11 bases between them. CDR3 length equals 14 residues. CDR3 DNA sequence: TGTGCCAGCTCACCAAATTACCCTCAAAACACCATATATTTT. Translation: CASSPNYPQNTIYF.

Written as DNA, the CDR3 is TGTGCCAGCAGCGCTGGGAAACAGGGTTTCATTGTCAGTGGCTACACCTTC. This gives the protein CASSAGKQGFIVSGYTF. V and J are TRBV9 and TRBJ1-2, with D perhaps TRBD1 (6 bases). V was cut by 3 bases and J by 7 bases, with 25 bases left in between. This CDR3 is built from 17 residues. CDR1 and CDR2 from the germline V gene are SGDLS and YYNGEE.

The chain joins TRBV30 to TRBJ1-2; no clear D gene. Trimming cost V 2 bases and J 8 bases, with 12 bases left between them. CDR1 and CDR2 (germline): GTSNPN, SVGIG (reference sequence). The CDR3 runs to 12 residues. The CDR3, as DNA: TGTGCCTGGAGTCCCGCAGGTGGAGGCTACACCTTC. It is translated as CAWSPAGGGYTF.

J is TRBJ2-5 and V is TRBV9; D gene uncertain. The V gene's germline CDR1 is SGDLS and CDR2 YYNGEE. The length of the CDR3 is 14 residues. The V gene lost 0 bases and the J gene lost 4 bases, with 10 bases spanning the gap. CDR3 DNA: TGTGCCAGCAGCGTAGGGTCTATGCCAGAGACCCAGTACTTC. Protein: CASSVGSMPETQYF.

This clonotype was seen a handful of times. The chain has TRBV27 and TRBJ2-5, with TRBD2 identical over 9 bases. CDR1 is MNHEY and CDR2 is SMNVEV in the germline V gene (reference sequence). This CDR3 spans 17 amino acids. The junction had 10 bases not matched to a gene; V was cut back by 3 bases and J by 2 bases. CDR3 nucleotide sequence: TGTGCCAGCAGTTTTAGTAGCGGGGGCCGACTTCAAGAGACCCAGTACTTC. Amino acids: CASSFSSGGRLQETQYF.

CDR3 nucleotide sequence: TGTGCCAGCACCCCCCGGGGAACCAGCTATGGCTACACCTTC. Its translation: CASTPRGTSYGYTF. The rearrangement joins TRBV6-5 to TRBJ1-2; D ambiguous. From germline, CDR1 is MNHEY and CDR2 SVGAGI. There are 14 residues in the CDR3. V was cut by 7 bases and J by 4 bases, with 16 bases left in between.

This clonotype was observed many times. The chain is built from TRBV12-3 or TRBV12-4 and TRBJ2-3; D possibly corresponds to TRBD2 (5 bases). Trimming shortened V by 6 bases and J by 0 bases, and 7 bases separated the two germline ends. The CDR3 totals 13 residues. CDR3 sequence reads: CASRDSSTDTQYF. Written as DNA, the CDR3 is TGTGCCAGCAGGGACTCCAGCACAGATACGCAGTATTTT.

J is TRBJ1-4 and V is TRBV5-1, with TRBD1 as a possible D gene (6 bases). V was clipped by 0 bases and J by 0 bases, with 12 bases between them. The CDR3 is 17 residues long. Per the germline V gene, CDR1 is SGHRS and CDR2 is YFSETQ. The chain's CDR3 is CASSLAPGAPTNEKLFF. The CDR3 bases are TGCGCCAGCAGCTTGGCCCCAGGGGCTCCAACTAATGAAAAACTGTTTTTT.

This clonotype has only a few counts. The chain employs TRBV6-2 or TRBV6-3 and TRBJ2-4; D is unclear. V gave up 2 bases and J gave up 0 bases, with 8 bases separating them. Germline V gene data show CDR1 as MNHEY and CDR2 as SVGEGT. The CDR3 is made up of 15 amino acids. CDR3 protein: CASSYEVLAKNIQYF. The CDR3 DNA is TGTGCCAGCAGTTACGAGGTACTAGCCAAAAACATTCAGTACTTC.

To note about this clonotype: One end of the junction does not line up with germline, which may come from a read error. The rearrangement uses TRBV28 and TRBJ2-7; D unclear. CDR3 length: 12 amino acids. Germline V gene sequence: CDR1 MDHEN, CDR2 SYDVKM. CDR3 sequence (DNA): TGTGCCAGCAGCCCAGCCCACTACAAGCAGTACTTC. It encodes CASSPAHYKQYF.

This chain joins TRBV7-2 and TRBJ2-1; maybe TRBD2 (6 bases). The J call may not be correct, given that the DNA end is closer to TRBJ2-7. CDR3 length: 13 residues. The germline V gene encodes CDR1 SGHTA and CDR2 FQGNSA. The CDR3 sequence is CASSLEEGNEQYF. The CDR3 DNA reads as TGTGCCAGCAGCTTAGAGGAGGGGAACGAGCAGTACTTC.

As concerns this clonotype: Given a much more abundant clone one base away, this may be a read error. The chain employs TRBV7-9 and TRBJ2-1, with D perhaps matching TRBD1 or TRBD2 (5 bases each). The germline V and J ends were trimmed by 6 bases and 11 bases, with 20 bases remaining between them. The CDR3 loop spans 14 amino acids. Germline V gives CDR1 SEHNR, CDR2 FQNEAQ (reference sequence). The CDR3 here is CASSPSGRPSKQFF. The CDR3 bases are TGTGCCAGCAGTCCCTCGGGACGCCCCTCGAAGCAGTTCTTC.

DNA for the CDR3: TGTGCCAGCAGCCGGGACAGCCCCTTAGAGACCCAGTACTTC. This encodes CASSRDSPLETQYF. The chain joins TRBV3-1 to TRBJ2-5; 7 bases map to TRBD1. V dropped 4 bases and J dropped 4; count of bases not matched to a gene: 6. This CDR3 comprises 14 residues. Germline-derived CDR1 and CDR2 are LGHDT and YNNKEL (reference sequence).

This chain joins TRBV13 and TRBJ1-4, with unresolved D. V lost 0 bases to trimming and J lost 8 bases, with 10 bases between them. This CDR3 contains 14 residues. Per germline, CDR1 PRHDT and CDR2 FYEKMQ (reference sequence). Written as DNA, the CDR3 is TGTGCCAGCAGCTTAGGAAGGAGCGTAGAAAAACTGTTTTTT. Protein: CASSLGRSVEKLFF.

This clonotype came up a few times. V is TRBV28 and J is TRBJ1-4; possible D gene TRBD1, 5 bases. Germline CDR1 is MDHEN and CDR2 is SYDVKM. V was shortened by 2 bases and J by 0 bases, with 16 bases between the two germline ends. The length of the CDR3 is 18 residues. In nucleotides, the CDR3 is TGTGCCAGCAGTTTACCCCGGGGTTTGGGGGCAACTAATGAAAAACTGTTTTTT. Encoded protein: CASSLPRGLGATNEKLFF.

This chain joins TRBV4-3 and TRBJ2-3; D tentatively reads TRBD1 or TRBD2 (6 bases each). V was clipped by 4 bases and J by 2 bases, with 19 bases between them. The CDR3 runs to 17 residues. Germline-derived CDR1 and CDR2 are LGHNA and YSLEER. The CDR3 region has the DNA TGCGCCAGCAGCCGGCGGGACACCACCAGCTACACAGATACGCAGTATTTT. Translated: CASSRRDTTSYTDTQYF.

This rearrangement joins TRBV6-5 to TRBJ2-3; tentatively, D is TRBD2 (6 bases). The CDR3 covers 14 residues. Germline CDR1 and CDR2: MNHEY and SVGAGI. V lost 7 bases, J lost 4 bases, and 15 bases lay in between. This chain's CDR3 is CASNPRGRADTQYF. The CDR3 DNA reads TGTGCCAGCAACCCACGGGGGAGAGCAGATACGCAGTATTTT.

This clonotype was found a few times. This chain joins TRBV25-1 and TRBJ1-2; D perhaps matches TRBD1 (5 bases). CDR3 length: 14 residues. V was clipped by 5 bases and J by 4 bases, with 14 bases between them. The germline V gene has CDR1 MGHDK and CDR2 SYGVNS. This CDR3 reads CASSPRGRGYGYTF. CDR3 DNA: TGTGCCAGCAGTCCTCGGGGACGCGGCTATGGCTACACCTTC.